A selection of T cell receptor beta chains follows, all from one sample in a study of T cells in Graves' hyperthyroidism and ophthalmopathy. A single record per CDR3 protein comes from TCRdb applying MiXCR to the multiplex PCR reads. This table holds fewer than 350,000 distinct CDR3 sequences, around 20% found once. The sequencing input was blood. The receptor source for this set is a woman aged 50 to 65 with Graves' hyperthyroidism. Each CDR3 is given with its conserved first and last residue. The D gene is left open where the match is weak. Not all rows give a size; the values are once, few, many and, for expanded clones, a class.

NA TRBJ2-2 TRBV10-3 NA CAITQRINGELFF TGTGCCATCACCCAACGAATTAACGGGGAGCTGTTTTTT
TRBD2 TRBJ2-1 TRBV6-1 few CASSEEVLAGGLEQFF TGTGCCAGCAGTGAAGAGGTCTTAGCGGGGGGGCTTGAGCAGTTCTTC
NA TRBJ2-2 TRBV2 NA CASSEDSNTGELFF TGTGCCAGCAGTGAAGATTCGAACACCGGGGAGCTGTTTTTT
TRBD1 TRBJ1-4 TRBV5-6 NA CASSLDRGLAEKLFF TGTGCCAGCAGCCTTGACAGGGGGCTGGCGGAAAAACTGTTTTTT
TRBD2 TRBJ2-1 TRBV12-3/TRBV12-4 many CASRTGTSGVEQFF TGTGCCAGCAGAACCGGGACTAGCGGGGTTGAGCAGTTCTTC
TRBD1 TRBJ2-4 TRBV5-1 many CASSAETGGNVKNIQYF TGCGCCAGCAGCGCGGAGACAGGGGGGAACGTCAAAAACATTCAGTACTTC
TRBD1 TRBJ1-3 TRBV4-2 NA CASSQVRTGGAGNTIYF TGTGCCAGCAGCCAGGTTAGGACAGGGGGCGCTGGAAACACCATATATTTT
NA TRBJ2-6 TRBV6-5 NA CASSYGGSGANVLTF TGTGCCAGCAGTTACGGGGGCTCTGGGGCCAACGTCCTGACTTTC
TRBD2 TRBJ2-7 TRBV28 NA CASSAGTRTSYEQYF TGTGCCAGCAGCGCAGGGACTAGAACTAGTTACGAGCAGTACTTC
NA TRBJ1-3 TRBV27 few CASSLSGPIGNTIYF TGTGCCAGCAGTTTATCGGGACCTATCGGAAACACCATATATTTT
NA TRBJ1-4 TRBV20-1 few CSARRGREKLFF TGCAGTGCTAGGCGGGGACGGGAAAAACTGTTTTTT
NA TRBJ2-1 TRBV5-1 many CASSLHGGGAYNEQFF TGCGCCAGCAGCTTACATGGAGGGGGGGCCTACAATGAGCAGTTCTTC
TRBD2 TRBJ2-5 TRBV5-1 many CASSRGGEETQYF TGTGCCAGCAGCCGGGGGGGGGAAGAGACCCAGTACTTC
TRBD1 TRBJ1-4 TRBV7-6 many CASTLRTGTDEKLFF TGTGCCAGCACCTTAAGGACAGGGACTGACGAAAAACTGTTTTTT
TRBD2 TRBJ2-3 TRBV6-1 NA CASSPTSGGVADTQYF TGTGCCAGCAGCCCGACTAGCGGGGGGGTAGCAGATACGCAGTATTTT
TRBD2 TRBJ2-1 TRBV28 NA CASIWTSVSSSYNEQFF TGTGCCAGCATTTGGACTAGCGTGTCGAGTTCCTACAATGAGCAGTTCTTC
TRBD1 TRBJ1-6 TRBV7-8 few CASSSLGTVYNSPLHF TGTGCCAGCAGCTCTCTTGGGACAGTCTATAATTCACCCCTCCACTTT
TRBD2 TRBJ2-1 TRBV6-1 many CASSFRTSGGLNEQFF TGTGCCAGCAGTTTCAGAACTAGCGGGGGGCTCAATGAGCAGTTCTTC
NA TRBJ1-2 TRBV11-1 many CASSGSTGYGYTF TGTGCCAGCAGCGGATCAACAGGGTATGGCTACACCTTC
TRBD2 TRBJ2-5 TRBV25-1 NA CASSEPLAGGRETQYF TGTGCCAGCAGTGAACCACTAGCGGGGGGGCGGGAGACCCAGTACTTC